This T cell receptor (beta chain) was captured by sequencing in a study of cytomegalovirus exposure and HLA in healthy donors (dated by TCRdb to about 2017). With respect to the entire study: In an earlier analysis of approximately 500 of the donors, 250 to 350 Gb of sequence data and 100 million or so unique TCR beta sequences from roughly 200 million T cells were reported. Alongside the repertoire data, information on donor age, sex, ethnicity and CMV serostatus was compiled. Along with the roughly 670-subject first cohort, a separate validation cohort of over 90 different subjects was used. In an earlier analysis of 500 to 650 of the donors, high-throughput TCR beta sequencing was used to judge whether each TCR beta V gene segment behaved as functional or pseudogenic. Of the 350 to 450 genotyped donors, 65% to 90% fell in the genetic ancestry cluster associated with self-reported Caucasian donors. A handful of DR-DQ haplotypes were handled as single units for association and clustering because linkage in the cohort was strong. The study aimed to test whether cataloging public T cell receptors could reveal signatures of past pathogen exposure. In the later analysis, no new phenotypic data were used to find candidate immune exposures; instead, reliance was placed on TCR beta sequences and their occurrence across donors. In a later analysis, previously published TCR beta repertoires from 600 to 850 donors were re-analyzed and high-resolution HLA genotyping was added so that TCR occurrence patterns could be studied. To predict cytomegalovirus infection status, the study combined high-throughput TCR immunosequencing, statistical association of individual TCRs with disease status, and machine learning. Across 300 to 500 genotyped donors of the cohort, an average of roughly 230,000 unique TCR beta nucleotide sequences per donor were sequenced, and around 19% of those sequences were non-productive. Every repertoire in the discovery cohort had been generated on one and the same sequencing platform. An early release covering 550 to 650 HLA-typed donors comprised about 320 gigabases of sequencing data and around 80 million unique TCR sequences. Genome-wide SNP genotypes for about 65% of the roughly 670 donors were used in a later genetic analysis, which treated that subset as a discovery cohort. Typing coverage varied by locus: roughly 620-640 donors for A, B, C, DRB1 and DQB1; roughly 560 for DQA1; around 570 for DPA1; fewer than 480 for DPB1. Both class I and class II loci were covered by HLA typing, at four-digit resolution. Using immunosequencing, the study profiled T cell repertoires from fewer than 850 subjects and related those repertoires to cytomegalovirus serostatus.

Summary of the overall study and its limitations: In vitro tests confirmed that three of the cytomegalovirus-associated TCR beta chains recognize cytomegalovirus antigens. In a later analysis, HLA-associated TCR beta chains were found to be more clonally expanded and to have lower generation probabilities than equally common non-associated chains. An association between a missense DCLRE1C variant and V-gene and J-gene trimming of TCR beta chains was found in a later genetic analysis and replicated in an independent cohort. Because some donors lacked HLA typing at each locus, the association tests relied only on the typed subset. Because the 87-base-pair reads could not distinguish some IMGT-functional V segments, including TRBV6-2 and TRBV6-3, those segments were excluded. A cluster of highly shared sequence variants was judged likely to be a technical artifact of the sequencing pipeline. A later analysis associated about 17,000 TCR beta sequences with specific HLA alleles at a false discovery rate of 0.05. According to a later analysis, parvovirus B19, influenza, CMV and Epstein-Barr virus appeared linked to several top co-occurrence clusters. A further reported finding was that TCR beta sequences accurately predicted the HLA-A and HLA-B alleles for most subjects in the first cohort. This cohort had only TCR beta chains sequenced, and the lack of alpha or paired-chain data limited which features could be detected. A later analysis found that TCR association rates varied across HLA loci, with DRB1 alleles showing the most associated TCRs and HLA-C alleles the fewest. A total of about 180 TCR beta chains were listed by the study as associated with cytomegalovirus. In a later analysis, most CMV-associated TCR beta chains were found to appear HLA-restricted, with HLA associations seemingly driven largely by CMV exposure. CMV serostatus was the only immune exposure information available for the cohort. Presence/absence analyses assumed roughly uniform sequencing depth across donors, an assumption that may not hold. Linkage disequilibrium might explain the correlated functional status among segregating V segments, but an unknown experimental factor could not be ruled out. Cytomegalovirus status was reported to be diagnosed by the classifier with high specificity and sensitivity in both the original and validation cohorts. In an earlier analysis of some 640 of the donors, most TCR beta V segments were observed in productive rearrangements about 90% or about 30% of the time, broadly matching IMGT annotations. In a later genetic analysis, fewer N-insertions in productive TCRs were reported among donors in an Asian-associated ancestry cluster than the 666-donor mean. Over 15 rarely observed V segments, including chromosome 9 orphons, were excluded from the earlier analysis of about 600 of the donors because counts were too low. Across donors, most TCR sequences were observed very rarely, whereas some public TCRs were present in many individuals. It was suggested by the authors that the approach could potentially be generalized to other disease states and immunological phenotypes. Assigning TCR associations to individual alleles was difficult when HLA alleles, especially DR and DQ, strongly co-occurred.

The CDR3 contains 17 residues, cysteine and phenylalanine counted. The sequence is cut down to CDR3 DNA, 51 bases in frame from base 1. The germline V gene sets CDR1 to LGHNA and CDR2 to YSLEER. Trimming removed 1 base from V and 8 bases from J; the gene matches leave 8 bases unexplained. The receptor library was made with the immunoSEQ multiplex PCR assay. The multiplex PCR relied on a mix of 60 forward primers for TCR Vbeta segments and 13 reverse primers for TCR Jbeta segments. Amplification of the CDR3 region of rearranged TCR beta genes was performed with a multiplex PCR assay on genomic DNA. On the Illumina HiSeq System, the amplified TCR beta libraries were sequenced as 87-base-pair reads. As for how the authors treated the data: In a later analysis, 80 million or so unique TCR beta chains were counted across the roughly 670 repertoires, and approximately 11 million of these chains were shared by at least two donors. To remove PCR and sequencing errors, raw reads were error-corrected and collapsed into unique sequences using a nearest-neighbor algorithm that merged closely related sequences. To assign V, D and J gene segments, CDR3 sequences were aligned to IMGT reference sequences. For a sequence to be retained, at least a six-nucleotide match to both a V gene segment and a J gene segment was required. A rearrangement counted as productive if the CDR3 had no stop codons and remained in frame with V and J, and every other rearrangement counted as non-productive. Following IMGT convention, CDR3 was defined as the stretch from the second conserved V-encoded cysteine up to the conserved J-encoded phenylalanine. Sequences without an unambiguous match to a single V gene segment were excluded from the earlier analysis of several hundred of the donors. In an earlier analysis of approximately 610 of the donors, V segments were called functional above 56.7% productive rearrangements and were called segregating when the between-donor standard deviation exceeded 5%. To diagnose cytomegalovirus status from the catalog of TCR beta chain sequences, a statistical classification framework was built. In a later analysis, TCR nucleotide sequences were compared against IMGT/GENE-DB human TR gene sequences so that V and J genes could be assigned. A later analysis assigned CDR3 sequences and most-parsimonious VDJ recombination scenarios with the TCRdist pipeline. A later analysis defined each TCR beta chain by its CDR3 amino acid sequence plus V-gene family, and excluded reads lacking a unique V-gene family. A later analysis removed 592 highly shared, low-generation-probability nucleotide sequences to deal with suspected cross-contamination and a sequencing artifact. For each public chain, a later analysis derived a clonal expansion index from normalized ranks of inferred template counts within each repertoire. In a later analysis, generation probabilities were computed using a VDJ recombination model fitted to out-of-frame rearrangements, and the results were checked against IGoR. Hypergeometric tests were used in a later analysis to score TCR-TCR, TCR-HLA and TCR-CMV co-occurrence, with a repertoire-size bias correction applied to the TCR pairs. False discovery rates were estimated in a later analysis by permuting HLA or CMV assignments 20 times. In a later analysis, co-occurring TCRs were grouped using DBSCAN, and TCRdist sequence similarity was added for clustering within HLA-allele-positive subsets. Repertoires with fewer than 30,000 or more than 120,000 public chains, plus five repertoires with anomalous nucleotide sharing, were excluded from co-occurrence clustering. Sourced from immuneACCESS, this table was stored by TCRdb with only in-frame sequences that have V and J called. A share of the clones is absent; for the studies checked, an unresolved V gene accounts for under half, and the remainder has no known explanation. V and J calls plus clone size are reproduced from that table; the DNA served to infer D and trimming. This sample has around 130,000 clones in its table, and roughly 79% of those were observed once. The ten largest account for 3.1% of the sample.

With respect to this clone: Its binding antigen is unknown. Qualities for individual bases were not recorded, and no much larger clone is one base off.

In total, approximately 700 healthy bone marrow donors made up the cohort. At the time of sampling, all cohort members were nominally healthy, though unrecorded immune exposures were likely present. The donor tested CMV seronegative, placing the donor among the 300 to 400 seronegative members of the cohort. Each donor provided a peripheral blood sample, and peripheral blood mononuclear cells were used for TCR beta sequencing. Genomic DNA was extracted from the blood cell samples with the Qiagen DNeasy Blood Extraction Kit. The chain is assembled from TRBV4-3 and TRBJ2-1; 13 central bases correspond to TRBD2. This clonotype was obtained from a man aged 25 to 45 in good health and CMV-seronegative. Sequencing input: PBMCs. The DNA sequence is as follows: TGCGCCAGCAGCCAAGGGACTAGCGGGGGCCCCGTCGATGAGCAGTTCTTC. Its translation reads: CASSQGTSGGPVDEQFF.